Shown below are 19 T cell receptor beta chains from a single sample sequenced in a study of blood T cell repertoires in COVID-19. Assay: immunoSEQ multiplex PCR; the TCRdb copy retains only in-frame clones and omits some. The repertoire consists of about 98,000 clones, with approximately 79% occurring once and the leading ten covering 11%. Material for sequencing was peripheral blood. The receptor set was obtained from a man in his sixties or seventies with active or convalescent COVID-19.

This clone showed up just a few times. This sequence joins TRBV9 and TRBJ2-2; D is perhaps TRBD2 (5 bases). Germline values: CDR1 SGDLS, CDR2 YYNGEE. The germline V and J ends were trimmed by 3 bases and 7 bases, with 10 bases remaining between them. The CDR3 spans 13 residues. The CDR3 coding sequence is TGTGCCAGCAGCGCGGGAAGGATCGGGGAGCTGTTTTTT. Protein sequence: CASSAGRIGELFF.

This clone was seen once. The rearrangement links TRBV9 to TRBJ2-3; D is perhaps TRBD2 (5 bases). This CDR3 comprises 17 residues. V was cut by 1 base and J by 0 bases, with 15 bases left in between. Germline CDR1 and CDR2: SGDLS and YYNGEE. In nucleotides, the CDR3 is TGTGCCAGCAGCGTATCCCATACGGGGTATAGCACAGATACGCAGTATTTT. It yields the protein CASSVSHTGYSTDTQYF.

This chain links TRBV6-5 with TRBJ1-2; a weak D match, TRBD1 (6 bases). CDR3 size: 14 residues. Germline CDR1 is MNHEY and CDR2 is SVGAGI. The V end was cut by 0 bases, the J end by 4 bases, with 9 bases between. Written as DNA, the CDR3 is TGTGCCAGCAGTTACTCGAGCAGGGGCTATGGCTACACCTTC. The encoded protein is CASSYSSRGYGYTF.

This clone was found a few times. This rearrangement joins TRBV7-2 to TRBJ2-2; weak D call: TRBD2 (5 bases). Per germline, CDR1 SGHTA and CDR2 FQGNSA. The CDR3 contains 13 residues. V was pared by 11 bases and J by 0 bases, with 10 bases between. The CDR3 loop reads CALRRSNTGELFF. The CDR3, as DNA: TGTGCCCTTCGGAGGTCGAACACCGGGGAGCTGTTTTTT. Full variable domain (outside the CDR3, taken from reference TRBV7-2 and TRBJ2-2): GAGVSQSPSNKVTEKGKDVELRCDPISGHTALYWYRQSLGQGLEFLIYFQGNSAPDKSGLPSDRFSAERTGGSVSTLTIQRTQQEDSAVYLCALRRSNTGELFFGEGSRLTVL.

The rearrangement links TRBV2 to TRBJ1-2; possibly TRBD1 for D (5 bases). V lost 7 bases and J 2 bases, leaving 8 bases between the germline ends. Germline CDR1 SNHLY, CDR2 FYNNEI. The CDR3 length is 12 residues. This chain's CDR3 is CASNRQNYGYTF. In DNA, the CDR3 is TGTGCCAGCAACAGGCAAAACTATGGCTACACCTTC.

The CDR3 DNA follows: TGCGCCAGCAGCTACCGGACAGGGGGCTTCTACGAGCAGTACTTC. Translated, it gives CASSYRTGGFYEQYF. The gene calls are TRBV5-1 and TRBJ2-7; TRBD1 agrees at 11 bases. Germline assignment: CDR1 SGHRS and CDR2 YFSETQ. This CDR3 is built from 15 residues. Trimming took 3 bases from V and 3 from J; bases not matched to a gene: 5.

This clone has only a few counts. The chain has TRBV5-6 and TRBJ2-3, with unresolved D. Per the germline V gene, CDR1 is SGHDT and CDR2 is YYEEEE. V was clipped by 2 bases and J by 2 bases, with 9 bases between them. The CDR3 consists of 14 residues. In DNA, the CDR3 is TGTGCCAGCAGCTTAACTCTGAACACAGATACGCAGTATTTT. Encoded protein: CASSLTLNTDTQYF.

The chain couples TRBV4-1 to TRBJ1-2; D is possibly TRBD1 (6 bases). Germline CDR1 is MGHRA and CDR2 is YSYEKL. Trimming removed 1 base at V and 2 bases at J, with 23 bases between. This CDR3 comprises 19 residues. CDR3 coding DNA: TGCGCCAGCAGCCAAGCTGGGACACAGATGAGACGTGAGAACTATGGCTACACCTTC. This translates into CASSQAGTQMRRENYGYTF.

J is TRBJ1-2 and V is TRBV30; D is ambiguous. Germline-derived CDR1 and CDR2 are GTSNPN and SVGIG (reference sequence). The CDR3 contains 14 residues. The V end was cut by 1 base, the J end by 4 bases, with 13 bases between. CDR3 nucleotides: TGTGCCTGGAGTGCGACATCGCCGATCTATGGCTACACCTTC. Residues: CAWSATSPIYGYTF.

The V and J genes are TRBV28 and TRBJ2-5; D remains ambiguous. The CDR3 sequence is 13 residues long. Trimming removed 4 bases from V and 4 bases from J, with 10 bases in between. CDR1 MDHEN and CDR2 SYDVKM come from the germline V gene. The CDR3 DNA reads as TGTGCCAGCAGTTACTATAGTCCAGAGACCCAGTACTTC. Its translation: CASSYYSPETQYF.

The chain is built from TRBV7-2 and TRBJ2-5; D is ambiguous. Germline CDR1 SGHTA, CDR2 FQGNSA. Trimming stripped 5 bases from V and 5 bases from J, with 12 bases between. The CDR3 loop spans 13 amino acids. The CDR3 DNA is TGTGCCAGCAGCATTAGAGTAGCTGAGACCCAGTACTTC. It specifies CASSIRVAETQYF.

V is TRBV27 and J is TRBJ2-7; 9 nucleotides agree with TRBD1. Germline CDR1 is MNHEY and CDR2 is SMNVEV (reference sequence). The CDR3 has 15 residues. Trimming at V came to 0 bases and at J to 7 bases, leaving 7 bases not matched to a gene. CDR3 protein: CASSLSGQGFFEQYF. The DNA for the CDR3 is TGTGCCAGCAGTTTATCGGGACAGGGATTTTTTGAGCAGTACTTC.

The genes are TRBV4-2 and TRBJ1-2; D remains ambiguous. Trimming pared 3 bases from V and 10 bases from J, leaving 18 bases between. CDR3 length: 14 amino acids. Germline CDR1 and CDR2: LGHNA and YNFKEQ. The CDR3 here is CASSQASQAGVYTF. DNA for the CDR3: TGTGCCAGCAGCCAGGCTTCCCAGGCTGGTGTCTACACCTTC.

V gene TRBV10-3 combines with J gene TRBJ1-1; D remains unclear. V was cut by 4 bases and J by 3 bases, with 6 bases left in between. This CDR3 region has 12 residues. Germline V gene sequence: CDR1 ENHRY, CDR2 SYGVKD. Here the CDR3 reads CAISGTDTEAFF. The DNA for the CDR3 is TGTGCCATCAGTGGGACTGACACTGAAGCTTTCTTT.

J is TRBJ2-1 and V is TRBV5-1; 7 bases fit TRBD2. V shed 1 base and J 0 bases; nucleotides not matched to a gene: 4. CDR3 size: 16 residues. Germline V gene data show CDR1 as SGHRS and CDR2 as YFSETQ. DNA for the CDR3: TGCGCCAGCAGCTTGTTCGGGGGGAGCTCCTACAATGAGCAGTTCTTC. Translation gives CASSLFGGSSYNEQFF.

The CDR3 sequence: CASSLGGANEQFF. Written as DNA, the CDR3 is TGCGCCAGCAGCTTGGGCGGGGCGAATGAGCAGTTCTTC. This sequence joins TRBV5-1 and TRBJ2-1, with D maybe TRBD2 (6 bases). This CDR3 contains 13 residues. Per the germline V gene, CDR1 is SGHRS and CDR2 is YFSETQ. V was clipped by 0 bases and J by 7 bases, with 8 bases between them.

The genes are TRBV2 and TRBJ2-1; 7 bases are shared with TRBD1. CDR1 is SNHLY and CDR2 is FYNNEI in the germline V gene. J was trimmed by 5 bases and V by 8 bases; bases with no gene match: 6. CDR3 length: 13 residues. This CDR3 is CASGRDRDNEQFF. The CDR3 region has the DNA TGTGCCAGCGGTCGGGACAGAGACAATGAGCAGTTCTTC.

The V call is TRBV5-5, the J call TRBJ1-1; D remains unclear. The germline V and J ends were trimmed by 2 bases and 7 bases, with 12 bases remaining between them. The CDR3 sequence is 13 residues long. The germline CDR1 and CDR2 sequences are SGHKS and YYEKEE (reference sequence). DNA of the CDR3: TGTGCCAGCAGCTTTGCGGGGAAGGGTGAAGCTTTCTTT. This sequence encodes CASSFAGKGEAFF.

The count of this clone is one. This chain uses TRBV29-1 with TRBJ2-7; TRBD2 matches 14 bases. CDR3 length: 16 residues. Germline V lookup: CDR1 SQVTM, CDR2 ANQGSEA. The junction had 7 bases not matched to a gene; V was cut back by 5 bases and J by 1 base. CDR3 nucleotide sequence: TGCAGCGTTAGGACTAGCGGGGGGACCCTATCCTACGAGCAGTACTTC. Translating gives CSVRTSGGTLSYEQYF.